This record covers a single TCR beta chain. Its antigen is still unknown. A junction end diverges from the germline sequence, so it may reflect a read error. Per the germline V gene, CDR1 is SGHVS and CDR2 is FQNEAQ. CDR3 length equals 16 residues. Healthy Caucasian individuals from Russia aged roughly 6 to 95 served as donors. The authors ran a second PCR of about 7 to 11 cycles using a sample-barcoded 5' primer and a J-beta primer mix. Each CDR3 protein is one row after TCRdb ran MiXCR on the 5' RACE reads. The sample contains 600,000 to 1,000,000 distinct CDR3 sequences, about 25% of which appear only once. This entry is derived from a study of blood T cells in healthy people across ages. General study results and limits: Naive T cell percentage strongly correlated with TCR beta diversity.

The same sample was also studied in work on T cells of mothers and their children.

The sample taken for sequencing was blood. The source of this sequence is a boy aged 10-17 years in good health. The chain couples TRBV7-8 to TRBJ2-5; D perhaps matches TRBD1 (6 bases). The CDR3 is CASTLGGTVGQETQYF. CDR3 nucleotides: TGTGCCAGCACCTTAGGGGGTACAGTGGGACAAGAGACCCAGTACTTC.